Listed below are T cell receptor beta chains from one sample, sequenced in a study of blood T cell repertoires in COVID-19. Profiled with immunoSEQ multiplex PCR; TCRdb holds only in-frame clones, not every one. The sample shows 200,000 to 300,000 clones, about 90% of them seen only once. Sequencing was done on a sample of PBMCs or T cells enriched from blood (not recorded which). The receptors were gathered from a woman in her twenties or thirties with acute COVID-19. CDR3s include the opening cysteine and the closing phenylalanine or tryptophan. Fields, in order: clone size, V gene, J gene, D gene, CDR3 protein, CDR3 DNA. A D gene is named only where the DNA matches it firmly. Not every row has a clone size; where given, it reads once, few, many or a size class.

size: .; V: TRBV19; J: TRBJ1-2; D: .; CDR3: CASSITGYGYTF; DNA: TGTGCCAGTAGTATTACCGGGTATGGCTACACCTTC
size: once; V: TRBV18; J: TRBJ1-5; D: .; CDR3: CASSFDRSNQPQHF; DNA: TGTGCCAGCTCGTTCGACAGAAGCAATCAGCCCCAGCATTTT
size: .; V: TRBV9; J: TRBJ2-1; D: TRBD2; CDR3: CASSVGTSGGVEQFF; DNA: TGTGCCAGCAGCGTTGGGACTAGCGGGGGGGTCGAGCAGTTCTTC
size: .; V: TRBV4-3; J: TRBJ2-2; D: TRBD1; CDR3: CASSHLTGQLTGELFF; DNA: TGCGCCAGCAGCCATCTTACGGGACAGTTAACCGGGGAGCTGTTTTTT
size: .; V: TRBV6-5; J: TRBJ2-1; D: .; CDR3: CASSTSGDTYNEQFF; DNA: TGTGCCAGCAGTACGAGCGGGGACACCTACAATGAGCAGTTCTTC
size: .; V: TRBV27; J: TRBJ1-5; D: .; CDR3: CASRRGGRDQPQHF; DNA: TGTGCCAGCCGCCGGGGAGGGAGGGACCAGCCCCAGCATTTT
size: .; V: TRBV10-3; J: TRBJ2-3; D: TRBD1; CDR3: CAISESRPGGRTDTQYF; DNA: TGTGCCATCAGTGAGTCGAGGCCAGGGGGACGGACAGATACGCAGTATTTT
size: .; V: TRBV9; J: TRBJ2-3; D: TRBD2; CDR3: CARQRGGGADTQYF; DNA: TGTGCCAGACAGCGGGGGGGCGGTGCAGATACGCAGTATTTT
size: .; V: TRBV6-5; J: TRBJ2-2; D: TRBD1; CDR3: CASRGQGLIGELFF; DNA: TGTGCCAGCAGGGGACAGGGCCTGATCGGGGAGCTGTTTTTT
size: once; V: TRBV4-1; J: TRBJ2-3; D: TRBD2; CDR3: CASSLGLAGGQGTQYF; DNA: TGCGCCAGCAGCTTGGGACTAGCGGGGGGGCAAGGTACGCAGTATTTT
size: once; V: TRBV4-3; J: TRBJ2-7; D: TRBD2; CDR3: CASSASRSSGGAVEQYF; DNA: TGCGCCAGCAGCGCCTCCCGGTCGAGCGGGGGGGCGGTCGAGCAGTACTTC
size: .; V: TRBV2; J: TRBJ2-1; D: TRBD2; CDR3: CASSEGPGGYNEQFF; DNA: TGTGCCAGCAGTGAAGGTCCGGGGGGGTACAATGAGCAGTTCTTC
size: .; V: TRBV2; J: TRBJ1-1; D: TRBD1; CDR3: CASLGTGGEMNTEAFF; DNA: TGTGCCAGCTTGGGGACAGGGGGCGAGATGAACACTGAAGCTTTCTTT
size: .; V: TRBV3-1/TRBV3-2; J: TRBJ2-2; D: .; CDR3: CASSQRGGTGELFF; DNA: TGTGCCAGCAGCCAAAGAGGCGGGACCGGGGAGCTGTTTTTT
size: .; V: TRBV7-9; J: TRBJ2-5; D: TRBD1; CDR3: CASSPGTGGTVTQYF; DNA: TGTGCCAGCAGCCCCGGGACAGGGGGCACGGTGACCCAGTACTTC
size: .; V: TRBV19; J: TRBJ1-6; D: .; CDR3: CASSIPVRNSPLHF; DNA: TGTGCCAGTAGTATCCCAGTGAGGAATTCACCCCTCCACTTT
size: .; V: TRBV9; J: TRBJ1-4; D: TRBD1; CDR3: CASSHGTGEATNEKLFF; DNA: TGTGCCAGCAGCCACGGGACAGGGGAAGCGACTAATGAAAAACTGTTTTTT
size: .; V: TRBV11-2; J: TRBJ2-7; D: TRBD1; CDR3: CASSLRQGASGYEQYF; DNA: TGTGCCAGCAGCTTACGGCAGGGGGCTTCGGGCTACGAGCAGTACTTC
size: .; V: TRBV2; J: TRBJ1-1; D: TRBD1; CDR3: CASSETGGNTEAFF; DNA: TGTGCCAGCAGTGAGACAGGGGGGAACACTGAAGCTTTCTTT
size: once; V: TRBV5-4; J: TRBJ2-7; D: TRBD1; CDR3: CASSWDRSYEQYF; DNA: TGTGCCAGCAGCTGGGACAGATCCTACGAGCAGTACTTC
size: .; V: TRBV27; J: TRBJ1-6; D: TRBD1; CDR3: CASSRQGAYSPLHF; DNA: TGTGCCAGCAGTCGACAGGGGGCTTACTCACCCCTCCACTTT
size: .; V: TRBV28; J: TRBJ2-4; D: TRBD1; CDR3: CASSCAHRDSKNIQYF; DNA: TGTGCCAGCAGTTGCGCGCACAGGGACAGCAAAAACATTCAGTACTTC
size: .; V: TRBV18; J: TRBJ2-5; D: .; CDR3: CASSRLGSSGETQYF; DNA: TGTGCCAGCTCACGGCTGGGGAGCAGCGGGGAGACCCAGTACTTC
size: .; V: TRBV9; J: TRBJ2-7; D: TRBD1; CDR3: CASSAPTGNEQYF; DNA: TGTGCCAGCAGCGCACCGACAGGGAACGAGCAGTACTTC
size: .; V: TRBV28; J: TRBJ2-3; D: TRBD2; CDR3: CASAPRAGVGTDTQYF; DNA: TGTGCCAGCGCCCCACGAGCGGGGGTCGGCACAGATACGCAGTATTTT
size: .; V: TRBV6-5; J: TRBJ1-1; D: .; CDR3: CASTNTRGTEAFF; DNA: TGTGCCAGCACAAACACCAGGGGCACTGAAGCTTTCTTT
size: .; V: TRBV2; J: TRBJ1-5; D: .; CDR3: CASRGQNNQPQHF; DNA: TGTGCCAGCAGAGGACAGAACAATCAGCCCCAGCATTTT
size: .; V: TRBV5-4; J: TRBJ1-6; D: TRBD1; CDR3: CASSFRGQGFYNSPLHF; DNA: TGTGCCAGCAGCTTTAGGGGACAGGGTTTCTATAATTCACCCCTCCACTTT
size: .; V: TRBV4-3; J: TRBJ1-2; D: .; CDR3: CASSQDQLAGAYYGYTF; DNA: TGCGCCAGCAGCCAAGATCAGTTGGCAGGGGCTTACTATGGCTACACCTTC
size: .; V: TRBV28; J: TRBJ1-6; D: TRBD1; CDR3: CASLGQGARNSPLHF; DNA: TGTGCCAGCCTCGGGCAGGGGGCAAGAAATTCACCCCTCCACTTT
size: .; V: TRBV5-8; J: TRBJ2-1; D: TRBD1; CDR3: CASSLVGTGAIGNEQFF; DNA: TGTGCCAGCAGCTTGGTGGGGACAGGCGCCATTGGGAATGAGCAGTTCTTC
size: .; V: TRBV7-3; J: TRBJ1-3; D: TRBD1; CDR3: CASSFSGRGMDTIYF; DNA: TGTGCCAGCAGCTTCTCGGGCAGGGGGATGGACACCATATATTTT
size: .; V: TRBV28; J: TRBJ1-2; D: .; CDR3: CATQSPGEGNYGYTF; DNA: TGTGCCACCCAATCCCCCGGGGAGGGTAACTATGGCTACACCTTC
size: .; V: TRBV5-5; J: TRBJ1-3; D: .; CDR3: CASSLGAPGGNTIYF; DNA: TGTGCCAGCAGCTTGGGGGCCCCGGGGGGAAACACCATATATTTT
size: .; V: TRBV6-5; J: TRBJ1-2; D: .; CDR3: CASSPGGALNYGYTF; DNA: TGTGCCAGCAGCCCCGGTGGGGCTTTAAACTATGGCTACACCTTC
size: once; V: TRBV5-1; J: TRBJ1-2; D: TRBD1; CDR3: CASSPDREGYTF; DNA: TGCGCCAGCAGCCCGGACAGGGAAGGCTACACCTTC
size: .; V: TRBV9; J: TRBJ2-7; D: .; CDR3: CASSPGIAGIDYEQYF; DNA: TGTGCCAGCAGCCCCGGGATTGCGGGGATAGATTACGAGCAGTACTTC
size: .; V: TRBV7-8; J: TRBJ1-2; D: TRBD1; CDR3: CASSPRTGGPYGYTF; DNA: TGTGCCAGCAGCCCTCGGACAGGGGGCCCCTATGGCTACACCTTC
size: .; V: TRBV12-5; J: TRBJ2-7; D: TRBD1; CDR3: CASGSGQGSYEQYF; DNA: TGTGCTAGTGGTTCGGGACAGGGTTCCTACGAGCAGTACTTC
size: once; V: TRBV11-2; J: TRBJ1-1; D: .; CDR3: CASTTPDRPEAFF; DNA: TGTGCCAGCACCACTCCCGACAGGCCGGAAGCTTTCTTT
size: .; V: TRBV4-3; J: TRBJ1-3; D: .; CDR3: CASSQDFTLLLFGNTIYF; DNA: TGCGCCAGCAGCCAAGATTTTACTCTTTTATTATTTGGAAACACCATATATTTT
size: .; V: TRBV18; J: TRBJ1-1; D: .; CDR3: CASSPDRLNTEAFF; DNA: TGTGCCAGCTCACCGGACAGATTGAACACTGAAGCTTTCTTT
size: .; V: TRBV18; J: TRBJ2-1; D: TRBD2; CDR3: CASSGGGNEQFF; DNA: TGTGCCAGCTCGGGGGGGGGAAATGAGCAGTTCTTC
size: .; V: TRBV12-5; J: TRBJ2-3; D: .; CDR3: CASGFTLGATDTQYF; DNA: TGTGCTAGTGGTTTCACTTTAGGAGCCACCGATACGCAGTATTTT
size: .; V: TRBV2; J: TRBJ1-2; D: .; CDR3: CASSAPANYGYTF; DNA: TGTGCCAGCAGTGCCCCCGCTAACTATGGCTACACCTTC
size: .; V: TRBV5-1; J: TRBJ1-1; D: .; CDR3: CASSLGTELQAFF; DNA: TGCGCCAGCAGCTTGGGGACAGAACTTCAAGCTTTCTTT
size: once; V: TRBV30; J: TRBJ2-1; D: TRBD2; CDR3: CAWVGLAGGRYNEQFF; DNA: TGTGCCTGGGTTGGACTAGCGGGGGGGCGGTACAATGAGCAGTTCTTC
size: .; V: TRBV28; J: TRBJ1-2; D: TRBD1; CDR3: CASSEPGTGDPYTF; DNA: TGTGCCAGCAGTGAACCCGGGACAGGAGACCCCTACACCTTC
size: once; V: TRBV19; J: TRBJ1-4; D: .; CDR3: CASSIEWDNPSTNEKLFF; DNA: TGTGCCAGTAGTATAGAGTGGGACAACCCATCAACTAATGAAAAACTGTTTTTT
size: .; V: TRBV27; J: TRBJ2-7; D: .; CDR3: CASSFSPGSYEQYF; DNA: TGTGCCAGCAGTTTTAGTCCGGGATCCTACGAGCAGTACTTC
size: .; V: TRBV4-3; J: TRBJ1-4; D: .; CDR3: CASSQEQGPDEKLFF; DNA: TGCGCCAGCAGCCAAGAGCAGGGGCCCGATGAAAAACTGTTTTTT
size: .; V: TRBV5-5; J: TRBJ2-7; D: .; CDR3: CASSRQLYYEQYF; DNA: TGTGCCAGCAGCAGACAGTTGTACTACGAGCAGTACTTC
size: few; V: TRBV2; J: TRBJ1-6; D: .; CDR3: CASRQHAVSNSPLHF; DNA: TGTGCCAGCCGACAGCATGCTGTGAGCAATTCACCCCTCCACTTT
size: .; V: TRBV5-1; J: TRBJ2-1; D: .; CDR3: CASSLVRGSNEQFF; DNA: TGCGCCAGCAGCTTGGTTAGGGGTAGCAATGAGCAGTTCTTC
size: .; V: TRBV24-1; J: TRBJ1-1; D: .; CDR3: CATSCSGFNTEAFF; DNA: TGTGCCACCAGCTGCTCGGGATTCAACACTGAAGCTTTCTTT
size: once; V: TRBV18; J: TRBJ2-7; D: TRBD1; CDR3: CASSPDREAEQYF; DNA: TGTGCCAGCTCACCGGACAGGGAGGCCGAGCAGTACTTC
size: .; V: TRBV3-1/TRBV3-2; J: TRBJ2-2; D: .; CDR3: CAVRDNRFSGELFF; DNA: TGTGCCGTCCGGGACAATAGGTTCTCCGGGGAGCTGTTTTTT
size: once; V: TRBV30; J: TRBJ2-3; D: .; CDR3: CAWKRGASTDTQYF; DNA: TGTGCCTGGAAACGCGGGGCTAGCACAGATACGCAGTATTTT